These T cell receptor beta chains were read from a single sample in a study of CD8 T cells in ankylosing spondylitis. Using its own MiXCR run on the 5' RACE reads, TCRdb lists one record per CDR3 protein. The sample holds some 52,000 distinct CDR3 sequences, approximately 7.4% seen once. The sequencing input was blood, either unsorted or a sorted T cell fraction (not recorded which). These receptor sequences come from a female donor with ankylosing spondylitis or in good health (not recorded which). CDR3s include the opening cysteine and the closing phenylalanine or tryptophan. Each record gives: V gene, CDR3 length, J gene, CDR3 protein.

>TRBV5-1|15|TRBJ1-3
CASSVGQVSGNTIYF
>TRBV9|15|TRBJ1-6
CASSLWEMNNSPLHF
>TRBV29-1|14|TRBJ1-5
CSVESQGARQPQHF
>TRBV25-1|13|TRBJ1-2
CASSEERDYGYTF
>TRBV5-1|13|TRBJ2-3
CASSLDDRHTQYF
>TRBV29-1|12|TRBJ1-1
CSGRDSAREAFF
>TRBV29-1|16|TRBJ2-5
CSVESWKGLAGETQYF
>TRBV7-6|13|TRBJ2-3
CASSLTWRDSQYF
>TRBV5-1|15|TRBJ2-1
CASSPGLAGSNEQFF
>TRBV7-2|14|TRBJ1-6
CASSPRTGNSPLHF
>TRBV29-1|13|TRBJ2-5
CSVEDLSRETQYF
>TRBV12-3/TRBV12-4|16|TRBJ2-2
CASRLTSGGATRELFF
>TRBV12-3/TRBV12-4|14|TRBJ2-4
CASSFAGQGNIQYF
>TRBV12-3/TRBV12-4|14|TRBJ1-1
CASSLTGSNTEAFF
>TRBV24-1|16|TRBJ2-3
CAAGGTSGTSTDTQYF
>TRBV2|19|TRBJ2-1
CASSEGDRAVVGKWNEQFF
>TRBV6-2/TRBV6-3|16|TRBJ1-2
CASTGSSTASIYGYTF
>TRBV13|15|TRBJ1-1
CASSFSTNKNTEAFF
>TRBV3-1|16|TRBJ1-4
CASSQGTGGTNEKLFF
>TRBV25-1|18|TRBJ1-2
CAMSRGQQGVGIENGYTF